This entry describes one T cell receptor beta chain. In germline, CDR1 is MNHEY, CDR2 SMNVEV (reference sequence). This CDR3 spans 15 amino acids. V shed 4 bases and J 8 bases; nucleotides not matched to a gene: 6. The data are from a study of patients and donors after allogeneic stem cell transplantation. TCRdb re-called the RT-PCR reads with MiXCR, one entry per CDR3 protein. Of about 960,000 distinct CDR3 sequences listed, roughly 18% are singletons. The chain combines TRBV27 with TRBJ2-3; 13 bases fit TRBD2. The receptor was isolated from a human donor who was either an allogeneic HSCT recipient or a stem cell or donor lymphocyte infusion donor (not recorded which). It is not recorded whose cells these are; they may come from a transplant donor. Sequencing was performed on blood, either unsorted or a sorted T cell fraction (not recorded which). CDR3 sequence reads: CASSSRLAGGGTQYF. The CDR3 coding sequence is TGTGCCAGCAGTTCCCGACTAGCGGGGGGCGGTACGCAGTATTTT.